The clone carrying this T cell receptor (beta chain) showed up just a few times. Its target is not known. In making TCR cDNA, 5'RACE template switching added a universal primer site and UMIs to it. MiXCR, run by TCRdb on the 5' RACE reads, gives a single entry per CDR3 protein. The sample has about 350,000 distinct CDR3 sequences, less than 9.5% seen once; the top ten hold approximately 15%. The sample is drawn from a study of T cells after yellow fever vaccination. General observations from the study: Only a small proportion of the clonotypes turned up in both the CD4 and the CD8 compartments, likely arising from convergent recombination.

This CDR3 is 15 amino acids long. V was shortened by 4 bases and J by 0 bases, with 11 bases between the two germline ends. CDR1 and CDR2 from the germline V gene are SGHNT and YYREEE (reference sequence). This chain uses TRBV5-4 with TRBJ2-1; possible D gene TRBD2, 5 bases. The specimen comprised PBMCs, sampled roughly seven weeks after the first yellow fever vaccination. The receptor's source is a man aged 18 to 30 who received the YFV17D yellow fever vaccine. CDR3 nucleotide sequence: TGTGCCAGCAGCGCTAGTACTAGCTCCTACAATGAGCAGTTCTTC. As protein: CASSASTSSYNEQFF.